This T cell receptor (beta chain) is drawn from a study of shared clonotypes between healthy human individuals. The assay ran at deep level. Some clones are missing from TCRdb's copy, which holds only in-frame ones; the method was immunoSEQ multiplex PCR. The sample carries some 600,000 clones, about 96% recorded once. Naive-designated CD8 cells lacked CD45RO, were positively enriched for CCR7, and omitted terminally differentiated effector memory CD45RA+ cells. Germline CDR1 is SGHNT and CDR2 is YENEEA. The V end lost 0 bases, the J end lost 6 bases, and 14 bases lay between the germline ends. The CDR3 is 15 residues long.

This rearrangement joins TRBV11-3 to TRBJ1-2; perhaps TRBD1 as D (5 bases). The sample comprised naive CD8+ T cells sorted from blood. The TCR was taken from a woman between 25 and 40 years old in good health. The CDR3 nucleotides read TGTGCCAGCAGCTTAGATTCGCGGACAAAGGATGGCTACACCTTC. It translates to CASSLDSRTKDGYTF.